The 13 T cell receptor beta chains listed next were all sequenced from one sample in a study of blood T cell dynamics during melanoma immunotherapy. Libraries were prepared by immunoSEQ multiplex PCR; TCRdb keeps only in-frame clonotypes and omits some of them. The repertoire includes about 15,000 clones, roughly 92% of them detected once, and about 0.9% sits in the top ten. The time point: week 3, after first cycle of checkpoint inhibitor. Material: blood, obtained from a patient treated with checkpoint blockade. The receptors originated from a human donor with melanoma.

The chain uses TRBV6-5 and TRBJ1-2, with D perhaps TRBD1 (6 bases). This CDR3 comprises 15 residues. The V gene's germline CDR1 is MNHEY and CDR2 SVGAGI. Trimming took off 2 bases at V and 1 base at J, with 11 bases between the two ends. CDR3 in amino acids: CASSYVAGVNYGYTF. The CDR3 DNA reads TGTGCCAGCAGTTACGTGGCAGGGGTTAACTATGGCTACACCTTC.

The CDR3 sequence: CASSPGGTTRYEQYF. The CDR3 coding sequence is TGTGCCAGCAGTCCCGGGGGGACGACACGCTACGAGCAGTACTTC. The J gene is TRBJ2-5, the V gene TRBV5-4; the match to TRBD2 covers 7 bases. The DNA matches TRBJ2-7 better at its end, which makes the J call doubtful. The germline CDR1 and CDR2 sequences are SGHNT and YYREEE (reference sequence). This CDR3 is built from 15 residues.

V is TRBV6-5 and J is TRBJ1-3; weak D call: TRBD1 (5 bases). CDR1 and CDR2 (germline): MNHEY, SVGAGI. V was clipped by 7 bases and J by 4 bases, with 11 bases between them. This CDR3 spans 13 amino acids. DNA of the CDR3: TGTGCCAGCACCCGGGGGGAAGGAAACACCATATATTTT. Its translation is CASTRGEGNTIYF.

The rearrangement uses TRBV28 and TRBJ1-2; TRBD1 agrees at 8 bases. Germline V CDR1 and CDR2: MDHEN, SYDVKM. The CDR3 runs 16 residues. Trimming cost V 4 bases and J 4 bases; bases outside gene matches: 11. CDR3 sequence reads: CASSSPRQGSVYGYTF. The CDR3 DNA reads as TGTGCCAGCAGTTCCCCGCGACAGGGGAGCGTCTATGGCTACACCTTC.

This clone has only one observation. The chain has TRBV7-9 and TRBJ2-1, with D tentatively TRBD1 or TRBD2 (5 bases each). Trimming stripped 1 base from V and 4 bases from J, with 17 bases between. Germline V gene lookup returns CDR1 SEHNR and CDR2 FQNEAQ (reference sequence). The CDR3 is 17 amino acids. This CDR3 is CASSLGQTGRRYNEQFF. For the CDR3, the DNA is TGTGCCAGCAGCTTAGGACAGACCGGACGGAGGTACAATGAGCAGTTCTTC.

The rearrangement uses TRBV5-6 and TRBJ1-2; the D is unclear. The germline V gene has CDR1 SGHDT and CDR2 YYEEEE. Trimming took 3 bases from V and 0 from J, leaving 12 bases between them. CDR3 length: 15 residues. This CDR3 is CASSSQVEANYGYTF. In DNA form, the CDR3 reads TGTGCCAGCAGCTCCCAGGTGGAAGCTAACTATGGCTACACCTTC.

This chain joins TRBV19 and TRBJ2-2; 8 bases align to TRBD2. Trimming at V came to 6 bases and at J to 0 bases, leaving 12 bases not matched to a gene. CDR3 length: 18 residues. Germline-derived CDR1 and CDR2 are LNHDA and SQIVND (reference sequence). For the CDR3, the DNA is TGTGCCAGTAGCCCCCGGGGGGGCAGCGGCTCGAACACCGGGGAGCTGTTTTTT. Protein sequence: CASSPRGGSGSNTGELFF.

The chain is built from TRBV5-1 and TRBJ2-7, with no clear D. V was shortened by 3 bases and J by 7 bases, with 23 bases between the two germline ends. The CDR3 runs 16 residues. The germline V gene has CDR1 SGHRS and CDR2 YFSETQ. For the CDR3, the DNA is TGCGCCAGCAGCTGGTCGGCGTCCGGACGCGTGGAGGAGCAGTACTTC. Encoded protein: CASSWSASGRVEEQYF.

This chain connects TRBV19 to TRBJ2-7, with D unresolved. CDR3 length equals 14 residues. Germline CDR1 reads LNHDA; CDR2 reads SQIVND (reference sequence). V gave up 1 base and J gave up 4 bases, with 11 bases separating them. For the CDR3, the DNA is TGTGCCAGTAGTATAGTCGGCGCGGCTTACGAGCAGTACTTC. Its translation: CASSIVGAAYEQYF.

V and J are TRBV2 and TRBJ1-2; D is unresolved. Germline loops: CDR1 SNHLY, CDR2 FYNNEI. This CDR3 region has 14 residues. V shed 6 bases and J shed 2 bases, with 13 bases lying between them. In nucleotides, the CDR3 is TGTGCCAGCAGGTCTCATCAGGAGAACTATGGCTACACCTTC. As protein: CASRSHQENYGYTF.

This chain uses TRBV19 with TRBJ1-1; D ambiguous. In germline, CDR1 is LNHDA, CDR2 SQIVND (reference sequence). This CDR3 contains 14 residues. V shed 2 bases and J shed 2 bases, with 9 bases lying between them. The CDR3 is CASSIPQSNTEAFF. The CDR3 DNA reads TGTGCCAGTAGTATACCTCAGAGTAACACTGAAGCTTTCTTT.

In nucleotides, the CDR3 is TGTGCCAGCTGGACCGGGACCCGGGGAAGCAATCAGCCCCAGCATTTT. As protein: CASWTGTRGSNQPQHF. The rearrangement joins TRBV6-6 to TRBJ1-5, with a possible D match to TRBD1 (5 bases). The CDR3 totals 16 residues. The germline gives CDR1 MNHNY, CDR2 SVGAGI (reference sequence). The V gene lost 8 bases and the J gene lost 1 base, with 18 bases spanning the gap.

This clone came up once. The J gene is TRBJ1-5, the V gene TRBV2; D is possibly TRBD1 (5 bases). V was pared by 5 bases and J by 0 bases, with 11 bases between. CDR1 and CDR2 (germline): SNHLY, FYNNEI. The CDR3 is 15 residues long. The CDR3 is CASSRDGYSNQPQHF. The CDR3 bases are TGTGCCAGCAGTCGGGACGGGTATAGCAATCAGCCCCAGCATTTT.